The rows below give T cell receptor beta chains drawn from one sample of a study of blood T cells in healthy people across ages. Each CDR3 protein gets one entry after TCRdb re-called the 5' RACE reads with MiXCR. The top ten clones hold approximately 17% of a sample with more than 800,000 distinct CDR3 sequences, 40% to 50% of them seen once. The specimen was blood. The receptors originated from a woman aged 55-75 years in good health. The CDR3 runs from the conserved cysteine through the conserved F or W. A D gene is named only where the DNA matches it firmly. Some rows have no size entry. The others give once, few or many, or a class for an expanded clone.

v_gene,abundance,j_gene,d_gene,CDR3nt,CDR3aa
TRBV7-9,-,TRBJ2-2,TRBD1,TGTGCCAGCAGCCCACAACGGGGGACAGGGAGATCCGGGGAGCTGTTTTTT,CASSPQRGTGRSGELFF
TRBV15,-,TRBJ2-7,-,TGTGCCACCAGCAGAGATACGTACGAGCAGTACTTC,CATSRDTYEQYF
TRBV6-5,many,TRBJ2-3,TRBD2,TGTGCCAGCAGTTTCTATCCTCCGGGGACTAGCGGGAGATCAGATACGCAGTATTTT,CASSFYPPGTSGRSDTQYF
TRBV12-3/TRBV12-4,-,TRBJ2-1,-,TGTGCCAGCAGTCCCGGCTCAGGGGCGGGCAATGAGCAGTTCTTC,CASSPGSGAGNEQFF
TRBV20-1,few,TRBJ2-7,TRBD2,TGCAGTGCTAGAGATCGGACTAGCGCCGGATTCGAGCAGTACTTC,CSARDRTSAGFEQYF
TRBV6-5,few,TRBJ2-1,-,TGTGCCAGCAGTTTTAGCTTCACACCCCCCTACAATGAGCAGTTCTTC,CASSFSFTPPYNEQFF
TRBV20-1,few,TRBJ2-5,TRBD1,TGCAGTGCTGACAGGGATGGGGAGACCCAGTACTTC,CSADRDGETQYF
TRBV7-9,-,TRBJ1-5,-,TGTGCCAGCAGCTTAGCGGGGGCCCATCAGCCCCAGCATTTT,CASSLAGAHQPQHF
TRBV7-9,few,TRBJ1-2,TRBD1,TGTGCCAGCAGCACCGGACAGGCCTATGGCTACACCTTC,CASSTGQAYGYTF
TRBV28,-,TRBJ1-4,-,TGTGCCAGCAGCAAATACAGGGATGAAAAACTGTTTTTT,CASSKYRDEKLFF
TRBV20-1,-,TRBJ2-1,-,TGCAGTGCTAGAGGGGCCACGGACTACAATGAGCAGTTCTTC,CSARGATDYNEQFF
TRBV12-3/TRBV12-4,-,TRBJ2-1,TRBD2,TGTGCCAGCAGCGTCCTAGCGGGTGATTACAATGAGCAGTTCTTC,CASSVLAGDYNEQFF
TRBV6-2/TRBV6-3,-,TRBJ1-6,-,TGTGCCAGCAGTTCCGGGACGGTAAATTCACCCCTCCACTTT,CASSSGTVNSPLHF
TRBV12-3/TRBV12-4,few,TRBJ1-5,-,TGTGCCAGCTCCTTGTACGCTGACAATCAGCCCCAGCATTTT,CASSLYADNQPQHF
TRBV27,-,TRBJ2-1,TRBD2,TGTGCCAGCAGGCCCGGGACTAGCTCGATCTATGAGCAGTTCTTC,CASRPGTSSIYEQFF
TRBV7-9,-,TRBJ2-1,-,TGTGCCAGCAGCTTTAAGGGCAATGAGCAGTTCTTC,CASSFKGNEQFF
TRBV12-3/TRBV12-4,-,TRBJ2-1,-,TGTGCCAGCAGCTTCTACAGGGCGCATGAGCAGTTCTTC,CASSFYRAHEQFF
TRBV30,-,TRBJ2-3,TRBD2,TGTGCCTGGAGCGCCCCCGGTGGGGGGGTCACAGATACGCAGTATTTT,CAWSAPGGGVTDTQYF
TRBV7-8,-,TRBJ2-7,-,TGTGCCAGCAGCACTTCCGGGCCCCAAACCAAGCAGTACTTC,CASSTSGPQTKQYF
TRBV3-1,-,TRBJ1-2,-,TGTGCCAGCAGCCCGACAGAACTCTATGGCTACACCTTC,CASSPTELYGYTF
TRBV20-1,-,TRBJ2-7,TRBD1,TGCAGTGCTAGAGGTCAGGACAGGGGGAGCCCCTACGAGCAGTACTTC,CSARGQDRGSPYEQYF
TRBV7-9,-,TRBJ2-3,-,TGTGCCAGCCGCCCGGTAGGCACAGATACGCAGTATTTT,CASRPVGTDTQYF
TRBV12-5,few,TRBJ2-1,-,TGTGCTAGTGGTTTGTCCTTTACCAATGAGCAGTTCTTC,CASGLSFTNEQFF
TRBV9,few,TRBJ2-7,TRBD1,TGTGCCAGCTCCAGGGGGCGTCCCCTCGGCGACGAGCAGTACTTC,CASSRGRPLGDEQYF
TRBV7-7,-,TRBJ2-3,TRBD2,TGTGAGAAGGGGACTAGCGGGAACACAGATACGCAGTATTTT,CEKGTSGNTDTQYF
TRBV4-2,-,TRBJ1-2,TRBD1,TGTGCCAGCAGCCCGGGACAGGGGGAGAGAGGATATGGCTACACCTTC,CASSPGQGERGYGYTF
TRBV10-3,-,TRBJ2-7,TRBD2,TGTGCCATCAGTGCCGGATTAGCGGGCTACGAGCAGTACTTC,CAISAGLAGYEQYF
TRBV27,-,TRBJ2-7,-,TGTGCCAGCAGTTTGGGTCGCAAGGGGTACGAGCAGTACTTC,CASSLGRKGYEQYF